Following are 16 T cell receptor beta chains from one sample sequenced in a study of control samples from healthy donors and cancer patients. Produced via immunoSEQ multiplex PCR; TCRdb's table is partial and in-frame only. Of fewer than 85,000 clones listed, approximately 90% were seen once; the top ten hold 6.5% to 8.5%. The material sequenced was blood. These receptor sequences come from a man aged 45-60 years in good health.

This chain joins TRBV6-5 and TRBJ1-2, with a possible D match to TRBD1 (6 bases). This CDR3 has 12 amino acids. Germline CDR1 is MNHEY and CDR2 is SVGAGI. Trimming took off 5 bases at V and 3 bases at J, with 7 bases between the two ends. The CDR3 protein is CASSPGDYGYTF. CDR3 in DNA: TGTGCCAGCAGTCCAGGGGACTATGGCTACACCTTC.

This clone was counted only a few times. CDR3 sequence (DNA): TGTGCCAGCAGCTTTCAGGGGAACACTGAAGCTTTCTTT. This sequence encodes CASSFQGNTEAFF. The chain employs TRBV11-2 and TRBJ1-1; D possibly corresponds to TRBD1 (5 bases). Trimming took 3 bases from V and 1 from J, leaving 6 bases between them. The CDR3 is made up of 13 amino acids. CDR1 is SGHAT, CDR2 FQNNGV, per germline.

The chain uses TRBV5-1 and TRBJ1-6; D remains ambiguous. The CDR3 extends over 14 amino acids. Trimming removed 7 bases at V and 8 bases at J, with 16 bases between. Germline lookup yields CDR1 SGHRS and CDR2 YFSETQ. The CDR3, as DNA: TGCGCCAGCGGGGAACCTGGTGGGGATTCACCCCTCCACTTT. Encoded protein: CASGEPGGDSPLHF.

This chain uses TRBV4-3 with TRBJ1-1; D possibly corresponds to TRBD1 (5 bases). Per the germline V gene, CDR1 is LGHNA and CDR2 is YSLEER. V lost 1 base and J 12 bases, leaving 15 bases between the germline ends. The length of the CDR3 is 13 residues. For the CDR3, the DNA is TGCGCCAGCAGCCAAGGAATGGGCAGGGCACCTTTCTTT. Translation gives CASSQGMGRAPFF.

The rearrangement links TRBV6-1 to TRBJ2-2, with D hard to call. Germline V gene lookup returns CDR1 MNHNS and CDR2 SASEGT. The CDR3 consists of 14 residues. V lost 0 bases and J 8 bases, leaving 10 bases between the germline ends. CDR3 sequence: CASSEAVGPGELFF. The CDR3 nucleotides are TGTGCCAGCAGTGAAGCGGTAGGGCCTGGGGAGCTGTTTTTT.

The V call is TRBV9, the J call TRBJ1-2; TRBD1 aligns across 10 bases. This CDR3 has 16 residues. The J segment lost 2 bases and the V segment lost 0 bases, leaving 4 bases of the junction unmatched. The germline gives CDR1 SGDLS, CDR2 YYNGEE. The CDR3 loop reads CASSVGRTGGNYGYTF. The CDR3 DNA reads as TGTGCCAGCAGCGTAGGGCGGACAGGGGGGAACTATGGCTACACCTTC.

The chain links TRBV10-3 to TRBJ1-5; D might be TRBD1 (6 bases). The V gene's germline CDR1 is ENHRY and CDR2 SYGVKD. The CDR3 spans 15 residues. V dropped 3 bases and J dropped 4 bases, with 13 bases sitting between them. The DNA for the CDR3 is TGTGCCATCAGTGATTCGGGGGGCGAAAATCAGCCCCAGCATTTT. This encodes CAISDSGGENQPQHF.

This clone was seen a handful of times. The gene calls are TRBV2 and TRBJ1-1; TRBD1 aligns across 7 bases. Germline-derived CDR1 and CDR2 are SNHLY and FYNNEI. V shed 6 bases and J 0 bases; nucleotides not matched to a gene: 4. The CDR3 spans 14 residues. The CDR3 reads CASRVGQLNTEAFF. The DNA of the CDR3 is TGTGCCAGCAGGGTGGGACAGTTGAACACTGAAGCTTTCTTT. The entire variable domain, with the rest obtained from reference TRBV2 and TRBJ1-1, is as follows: EPEVTQTPSHQVTQMGQEVILRCVPISNHLYFYWYRQILGQKVEFLVSFYNNEISEKSEIFDDQFSVERPDGSNFTLKIRSTKLEDSAMYFCASRVGQLNTEAFFGQGTRLTVV.

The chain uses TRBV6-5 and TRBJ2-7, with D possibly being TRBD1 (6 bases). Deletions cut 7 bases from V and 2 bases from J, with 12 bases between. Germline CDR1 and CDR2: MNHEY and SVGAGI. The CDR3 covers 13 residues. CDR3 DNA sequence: TGTGCCAGCACCCAAGGACAGACCTACGAGCAGTACTTC. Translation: CASTQGQTYEQYF.

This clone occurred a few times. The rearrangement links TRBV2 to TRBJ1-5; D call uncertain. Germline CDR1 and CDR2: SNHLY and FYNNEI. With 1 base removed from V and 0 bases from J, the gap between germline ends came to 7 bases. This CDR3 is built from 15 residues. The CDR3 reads CASSEGGTSNQPQHF. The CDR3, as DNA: TGTGCCAGCAGTGAAGGGGGAACTAGCAATCAGCCCCAGCATTTT.

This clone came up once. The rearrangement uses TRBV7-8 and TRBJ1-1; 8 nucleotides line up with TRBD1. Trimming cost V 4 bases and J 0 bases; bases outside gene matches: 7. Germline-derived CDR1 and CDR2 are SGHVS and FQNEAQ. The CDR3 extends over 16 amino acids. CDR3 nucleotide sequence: TGTGCCAGCAGCTCGACAGGGGACAGCATGAACACTGAAGCTTTCTTT. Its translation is CASSSTGDSMNTEAFF.

The CDR3 is CASSHHGVNRGYEQYF. The CDR3 bases are TGTGCCAGCAGCCATCACGGGGTCAATCGCGGGTACGAGCAGTACTTC. The J gene is TRBJ2-7, the V gene TRBV3-1 (or the pseudogene TRBV3-2); maybe TRBD2 (5 bases). CDR1 and CDR2 (germline): LGHDT, YNNKEL (reference sequence). V dropped 3 bases and J dropped 4 bases, with 19 bases sitting between them. The length of the CDR3 is 16 residues.

CDR3 DNA: TGTGCCAGCAGCTTTGGGGGCACAACTAATGAAAAACTGTTTTTT. This sequence encodes CASSFGGTTNEKLFF. The gene calls are TRBV5-4 and TRBJ1-4; D possibly corresponds to TRBD1 (6 bases). The CDR3 has 15 amino acids. The V and J ends lost 2 bases and 0 bases respectively, with 8 bases between them. Germline values: CDR1 SGHNT, CDR2 YYREEE (reference sequence).

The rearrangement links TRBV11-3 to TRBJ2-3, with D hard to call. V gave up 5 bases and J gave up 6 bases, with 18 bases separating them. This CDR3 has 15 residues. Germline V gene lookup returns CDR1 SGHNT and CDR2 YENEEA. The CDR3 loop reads CASSARTGSGDTQYF. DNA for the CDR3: TGTGCCAGCAGCGCACGGACGGGTTCCGGGGATACGCAGTATTTT. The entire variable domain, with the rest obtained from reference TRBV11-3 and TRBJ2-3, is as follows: EAGVVQSPRYKIIEKKQPVAFWCNPISGHNTLYWYLQNLGQGPELLIRYENEEAVDDSQLPKDRFSAERLKGVDSTLKIQPAELGDSAVYLCASSARTGSGDTQYFGPGTRLTVL.

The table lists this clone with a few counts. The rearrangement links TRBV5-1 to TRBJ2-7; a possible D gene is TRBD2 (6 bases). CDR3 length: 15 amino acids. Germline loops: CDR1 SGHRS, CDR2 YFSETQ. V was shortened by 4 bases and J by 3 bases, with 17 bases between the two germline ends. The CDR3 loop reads CASSARDWGSYEQYF. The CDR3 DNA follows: TGCGCCAGCAGCGCAAGGGACTGGGGAAGCTACGAGCAGTACTTC.

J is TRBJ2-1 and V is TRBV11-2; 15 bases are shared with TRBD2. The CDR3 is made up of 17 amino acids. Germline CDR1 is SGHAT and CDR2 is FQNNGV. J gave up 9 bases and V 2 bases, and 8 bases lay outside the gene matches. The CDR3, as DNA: TGTGCCAGCAGCTTAATTGGACTAGCGGGGGGGCTGGTTGAGCAGTTCTTC. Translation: CASSLIGLAGGLVEQFF.